This T cell receptor beta chain originates from a study of T cell changes during pregnancy in multiple sclerosis. TCRdb keeps only in-frame clones here, not all; method: immunoSEQ multiplex PCR. The data hold some 29,000 clones, with roughly 91% observed a single time. The CDR3 is made up of 15 amino acids. Germline V gene lookup returns CDR1 SGHNT and CDR2 YENEEA. V lost 5 bases and J 0 bases, leaving 8 bases between the germline ends. This material consisted of CD8+ T cells from peripheral blood mononuclear cells, taken in the second trimester of pregnancy. This sequence joins TRBV11-3 and TRBJ1-6; D uncertain. The source of this sequence is a female donor in good health, enrolled as a control in a pregnancy study. The CDR3 here is CASSARGSYNSPLHF. The CDR3 DNA follows: TGTGCCAGCAGCGCTCGGGGCTCCTATAATTCACCCCTCCACTTT. Full variable domain (remainder filled in from reference TRBV11-3 and TRBJ1-6): EAGVVQSPRYKIIEKKQPVAFWCNPISGHNTLYWYLQNLGQGPELLIRYENEEAVDDSQLPKDRFSAERLKGVDSTLKIQPAELGDSAVYLCASSARGSYNSPLHFGNGTRLTVT.